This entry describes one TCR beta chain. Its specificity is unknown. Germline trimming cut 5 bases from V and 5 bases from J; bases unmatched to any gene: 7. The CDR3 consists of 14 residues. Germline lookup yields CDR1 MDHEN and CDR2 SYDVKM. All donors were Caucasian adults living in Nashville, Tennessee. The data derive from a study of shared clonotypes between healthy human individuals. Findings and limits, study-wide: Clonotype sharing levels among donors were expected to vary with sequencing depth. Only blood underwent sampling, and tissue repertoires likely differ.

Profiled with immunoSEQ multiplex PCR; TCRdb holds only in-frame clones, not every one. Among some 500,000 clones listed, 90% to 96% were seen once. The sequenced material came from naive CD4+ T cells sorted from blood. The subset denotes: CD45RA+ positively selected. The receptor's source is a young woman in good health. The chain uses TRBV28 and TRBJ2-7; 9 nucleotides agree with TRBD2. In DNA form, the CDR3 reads TGTGCCAGCAGTACGCGGGAGGGTGGCGACGAGCAGTACTTC. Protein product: CASSTREGGDEQYF.